The 16 T cell receptor beta chains below all came from one sample that was sequenced in a study of identical twins. TCRdb re-derived calls from the 5' RACE reads in MiXCR, one entry per CDR3 protein. The profile shows approximately 670,000 distinct CDR3 sequences, roughly 6% of them singletons. Sequenced: naive T cells sorted from blood. The receptors shown here come from a man younger than 35 in good health.

The chain recombines TRBV6-4 with TRBJ2-3; no reliable D call. V lost 7 bases, J lost 2 bases, and 22 bases lay in between. CDR1 is MRHNA and CDR2 is SNTAGT in the germline V gene. The CDR3 consists of 17 residues. The CDR3 DNA is TGTGCCAGCATCCCTGACCCGGGCAGGAAGACCACAGATACGCAGTATTTT. Its protein is CASIPDPGRKTTDTQYF.

This clonotype was found many times. The chain uses TRBV5-1 and TRBJ1-2; TRBD1 matches 7 bases. This CDR3 is 16 amino acids long. Looked up from germline, CDR1 is SGHRS and CDR2 is YFSETQ. With V trimmed by 2 bases and J by 8 bases, 15 bases remained unmatched. The CDR3 region is CASSFESRQGLRGYTF. As DNA, the CDR3 is TGCGCCAGCAGCTTCGAATCGAGACAGGGCCTTCGGGGCTACACCTTC. Drawing the rest from reference TRBV5-1 and TRBJ1-2, the complete variable domain is KAGVTQTPRYLIKTRGQQVTLSCSPISGHRSVSWYQQTPGQGLQFLFEYFSETQRNKGNFPGRFSGRQFSNSRSEMNVSTLELGDSALYLCASSFESRQGLRGYTFGSGTRLTVV.

This clonotype was detected only a few times. The CDR3 loop is CSAATSFGTQYF. For the CDR3, the DNA is TGCAGTGCCGCGACTAGTTTTGGTACGCAGTATTTT. This chain connects TRBV20-1 to TRBJ2-3, with a weak D call TRBD2 (6 bases). The ends were cut back, 6 bases at V and 8 bases at J, with 15 bases in the middle. The CDR3 length is 12 residues. Germline-derived CDR1 and CDR2 are DFQATT and SNEGSKA (reference sequence).

This clonotype was seen at least ten times. This chain joins TRBV5-1 and TRBJ1-1; 11 bases are shared with TRBD1. Germline V gene data show CDR1 as SGHRS and CDR2 as YFSETQ. The CDR3 consists of 15 residues. V shed 3 bases and J 5 bases; nucleotides not matched to a gene: 6. Here the CDR3 DNA reads TGCGCCAGCAGCTCGGACAGGGGGCTCGTAACTGAAGCTTTCTTT. As protein: CASSSDRGLVTEAFF.

This clonotype was detected ten times or more. V is TRBV29-1 and J is TRBJ2-7; a possible D gene is TRBD1 (5 bases). V was shortened by 4 bases and J by 3 bases, with 13 bases between the two germline ends. CDR1 is SQVTM, CDR2 ANQGSEA, per germline. The CDR3 is 13 residues long. The CDR3 nucleotides are TGCAGCGTTGGGCAGGGAAATGGCTACGAGCAGTACTTC. Translated, it gives CSVGQGNGYEQYF.

This clonotype was observed at least ten times. CDR3 sequence reads: CASSRRMDNINEQFF. The CDR3 DNA reads TGCGCCAGCAGCCGACGAATGGACAATATCAATGAGCAGTTCTTC. The V call is TRBV4-1, the J call TRBJ2-1; TRBD1 might be the D (5 bases). This CDR3 contains 15 residues. The V gene's germline CDR1 is MGHRA and CDR2 YSYEKL. Trimming shortened V by 4 bases and J by 6 bases, and 16 bases separated the two germline ends.

This clonotype was counted only a few times. The chain links TRBV28 to TRBJ2-2, with D possibly matching TRBD1 (6 bases). Germline CDR1 reads MDHEN; CDR2 reads SYDVKM. This CDR3 is 16 amino acids long. V shed 6 bases and J shed 2 bases, with 16 bases lying between them. This chain's CDR3 is CASRRRTDRNTGELFF. CDR3 sequence (DNA): TGTGCCAGCAGAAGGAGGACAGACCGAAACACCGGGGAGCTGTTTTTT.

This chain connects TRBV3-1 to TRBJ1-1, with a tentative D call TRBD1 (5 bases). The CDR3 totals 16 residues. From germline, CDR1 is LGHDT and CDR2 YNNKEL (reference sequence). The V end lost 4 bases, the J end lost 7 bases, and 22 bases lay between the germline ends. CDR3 protein: CASSPSSGAPLGEAFF. The CDR3 DNA follows: TGTGCCAGCAGCCCCTCAAGCGGGGCCCCCTTGGGTGAAGCTTTCTTT. Full variable domain (outside the CDR3, taken from reference TRBV3-1 and TRBJ1-1): DTAVSQTPKYLVTQMGNDKSIKCEQNLGHDTMYWYKQDSKKFLKIMFSYNNKELIINETVPNRFSPKSPDKAHLNLHINSLELGDSAVYFCASSPSSGAPLGEAFFGQGTRLTVV.

This clonotype was found a few times. The rearrangement uses TRBV6-5 and TRBJ2-7; 9 bases are shared with TRBD2. Germline V gene data show CDR1 as MNHEY and CDR2 as SVGAGI. The J segment lost 1 base and the V segment lost 0 bases, leaving 4 bases of the junction unmatched. The length of the CDR3 is 16 residues. The CDR3, as DNA: TGTGCCAGCAGTTACTCGCCGCTAGCGGGATCCTACGAGCAGTACTTC. It codes for CASSYSPLAGSYEQYF.

In the case of this clonotype: This may come from a read error, since a much larger clone is one base off. The chain joins TRBV5-6 to TRBJ2-7, with D possibly being TRBD2 (5 bases). The ends were cut back, 1 base at V and 7 bases at J, with 15 bases in the middle. The CDR3 is 14 amino acids. Germline CDR1 is SGHDT and CDR2 is YYEEEE. The CDR3 sequence is CASSLSGNRGEQYF. As DNA, the CDR3 is TGTGCCAGCAGCTTGTCTGGCAATAGAGGGGAGCAGTACTTC.

Concerning this clonotype itself: This clone may be a read error of a much larger clone one base away. Because the CDR3 is missing its conserved closing phenylalanine or tryptophan, this is likely a read error. CDR3 sequence (DNA): TGCAGCGCCTACAGGGCCCTGAACACTGAAGCTTTCTAT. This codes for CSAYRALNTEAFY. The rearrangement uses TRBV29-1 and TRBJ1-1; maybe TRBD1 (6 bases). With 7 bases removed from V and 0 bases from J, the gap between germline ends came to 12 bases. Germline V gene data show CDR1 as SQVTM and CDR2 as ANQGSEA. The CDR3 is 13 amino acids.

This sequence joins TRBV5-1 and TRBJ2-7; 10 bases match TRBD2. With V trimmed by 4 bases and J by 2 bases, 6 bases remained unmatched. The CDR3 consists of 15 residues. Germline V CDR1 and CDR2: SGHRS, YFSETQ. CDR3 nucleotides: TGCGCCAGCAGCAGGACTAGCGGTGGTCCCTACGAGCAGTACGTC. Translated: CASSRTSGGPYEQYV.

This clonotype was detected ten times or more. V and J are TRBV27 and TRBJ2-5; 7 positions match TRBD2. Germline-derived CDR1 and CDR2 are MNHEY and SMNVEV (reference sequence). The CDR3 spans 15 residues. With 2 bases clipped from V and 4 bases from J, the junction kept 7 bases outside the gene matches. The CDR3 spells CASSLGSGTIETQYF. As DNA, the CDR3 is TGTGCCAGCAGTTTAGGCTCTGGGACTATAGAGACCCAGTACTTC.

This clonotype was picked up a small number of times. The gene calls are TRBV3-1 and TRBJ1-1; D remains unclear. There are 14 residues in the CDR3. The V end lost 5 bases, the J end lost 1 base, and 11 bases lay between the germline ends. CDR1 is LGHDT and CDR2 is YNNKEL in the germline V gene (reference sequence). DNA for the CDR3: TGTGCCAGCAGCTCGGTGGAGGGGAACACTGAAGCTTTCTTT. Its translation: CASSSVEGNTEAFF. Drawing the rest from reference TRBV3-1 and TRBJ1-1, the complete variable domain is DTAVSQTPKYLVTQMGNDKSIKCEQNLGHDTMYWYKQDSKKFLKIMFSYNNKELIINETVPNRFSPKSPDKAHLNLHINSLELGDSAVYFCASSSVEGNTEAFFGQGTRLTVV.

This clonotype was detected only a few times. The chain has TRBV6-4 and TRBJ1-1; 8 bases match TRBD1. The germline CDR1 and CDR2 sequences are MRHNA and SNTAGT. The CDR3 consists of 16 residues. The V segment lost 0 bases and the J segment 3 bases; nucleotides outside the gene matches: 6. The CDR3 spells CASSDSRTGRDTEAFF. In DNA form, the CDR3 reads TGTGCCAGCAGTGACTCAAGGACAGGGAGGGACACTGAAGCTTTCTTT.

This clonotype was detected many times. The V gene is TRBV12-3 or TRBV12-4, the J gene TRBJ2-5; TRBD2 agrees at 12 bases. Trimming took 7 bases from V and 4 from J; bases not matched to a gene: 10. The CDR3 is made up of 16 amino acids. The chain's CDR3 is CASTLVLAGGTETQYF. CDR3 nucleotides: TGTGCCAGCACCCTGGTACTAGCGGGGGGAACAGAGACCCAGTACTTC.